Below are 2 T cell receptor beta chains sequenced from a single sample in a study of STAT5B mutations in CD4+ large granular lymphocyte leukemia. This table comes from immunoSEQ multiplex PCR, and its TCRdb copy is limited to in-frame clones, with some not included. The table includes about 48,000 clones, about three quarters detected once. The sample was CD4+ T cells from blood buffy coats. These receptors came from a human donor in good health.

CDR3 DNA: TGTGCCAGCAGCTCTCTAGCGGGGGCGGGGAATGAGCAGTTCTTC. Protein product: CASSSLAGAGNEQFF. The chain uses TRBV5-6 and TRBJ2-1, with 10 bases lining up with TRBD2. The J segment lost 7 bases and the V segment lost 3 bases, leaving 7 bases of the junction unmatched. Germline V gives CDR1 SGHDT, CDR2 YYEEEE. The CDR3 has 15 residues.

The rearrangement links TRBV5-6 to TRBJ2-3, with D maybe TRBD1 (5 bases). CDR3 length equals 14 residues. The germline V and J ends were trimmed by 4 bases and 2 bases, with 11 bases remaining between them. CDR1 SGHDT and CDR2 YYEEEE come from the germline V gene. CDR3 in amino acids: CASSLQGATDTQYF. The DNA of the CDR3 is TGTGCCAGCAGCCTCCAAGGGGCCACAGATACGCAGTATTTT.